A selection of T cell receptor beta chains follows, all from one sample in a study of T-cell reconstitution after alpha-beta-depleted transplantation in children. One entry per CDR3 protein, called by TCRdb with MiXCR from the PCR reads. The sample shows 150,000 to 250,000 distinct CDR3 sequences, 5% to 7.5% of them seen only once. The sequenced sample was PBMCs, obtained before TCRalphabeta/CD19-depleted stem cell transplant. The receptor source for this set is a girl under two years old with combined immunodeficiency, due to receive a stem cell transplant. CDR3s include the opening cysteine and the closing phenylalanine or tryptophan. D genes are given only for firm matches. Clone size is stated in some rows and not others, as once, few, many or a class when expanded.

clone_size	d_call	v_call	j_call	cdr3_nt	cdr3_aa
-	-	TRBV5-1	TRBJ1-6	TGCGCCAGCAGCTCGGGGGACTATTCACCCCTCCACTTT	CASSSGDYSPLHF
many	TRBD2	TRBV19	TRBJ2-1	TGTGCCAGTAGGATTATAGCGGGAGTAGCCAATGAGCAGTTCTTC	CASRIIAGVANEQFF
many	-	TRBV7-3	TRBJ2-2	TGTGCCAGCAGCGCCCCCGGGACGGGCGGGGAGCTGTTTTTT	CASSAPGTGGELFF
many	-	TRBV29-1	TRBJ1-1	TGCAGCGTTGTGAACACTGAAGCTTTCTTT	CSVVNTEAFF
many	TRBD1	TRBV11-2	TRBJ2-1	TGTGCCAGCAGCTTAGACTTGTTGGGACAGGGGATCGATGAGCAGTTCTTC	CASSLDLLGQGIDEQFF
many	-	TRBV28	TRBJ2-1	TGTGCCAGCAGTTTCAGCGGAACCTACAATGAGCAGTTCTTC	CASSFSGTYNEQFF
many	-	TRBV7-2	TRBJ2-1	TGTGCCAGCAGCTTAATCTCCCTAGTCACCCATGAGCAGTTCTTC	CASSLISLVTHEQFF
many	-	TRBV12-3/TRBV12-4	TRBJ1-1	TGTGCCAGCAGTTTAGAGAACGGCTACACTGAAGCTTTCTTT	CASSLENGYTEAFF
many	-	TRBV20-1	TRBJ1-2	TGCAGTGCTAGACATCTGATAGAAACTAACTATGGCTACACCTTC	CSARHLIETNYGYTF
many	-	TRBV20-1	TRBJ2-7	TGCAGTGCTAGAGATGTAGTTTACGAGCAGTACTTC	CSARDVVYEQYF
many	-	TRBV6-5	TRBJ2-7	TGTGCCAGCAGTTACGCCTGGGACAAGGAGTCCTACGAGCAGTACTTC	CASSYAWDKESYEQYF
-	-	TRBV5-1	TRBJ1-2	TGCGCCAGCAGCCTCGGTGAGGGGCCACTCCTTAAATATGGCTACACCTTC	CASSLGEGPLLKYGYTF
many	TRBD1	TRBV28	TRBJ1-2	TGTGCCAGCATACGCAGGGGGCCGGCTAACTATGGCTACACCTTC	CASIRRGPANYGYTF
many	TRBD1	TRBV15	TRBJ1-2	TGTGCCACCAGCAGTAGACAGGGGGCCATCTATGGCTACACCTTC	CATSSRQGAIYGYTF
many	-	TRBV27	TRBJ2-3	TGTGCCAGCAGTCCAGCCCAAGGGACTTGCGATACGCAGTATTTT	CASSPAQGTCDTQYF
few	TRBD2	TRBV2	TRBJ2-5	TGTGCCAGCATTACTAGCGGGGTCACGGGGGAGACCCAGTACTTC	CASITSGVTGETQYF
many	TRBD2	TRBV13	TRBJ2-7	TGTGCCAGCAGCCTGAGACTAGCGGGAGTAGACTACGAGCAGTACTTC	CASSLRLAGVDYEQYF
many	-	TRBV9	TRBJ2-1	TGTGCCAGCAGCCACGGGAACCCATACTTAACTTCCTACAATGAGCAGTTCTTC	CASSHGNPYLTSYNEQFF
many	-	TRBV4-1	TRBJ2-3	TGCGCCAGCAGCCAAGAAGGGCTCCCGAGGAAAGGACCGGAGATCACAGATACGCAGTATTTT	CASSQEGLPRKGPEITDTQYF
many	-	TRBV9	TRBJ2-2	TGTGCCAGCAGCTGGCGGGACGCGACCGGGGAGCTGTTTTTT	CASSWRDATGELFF
many	-	TRBV29-1	TRBJ1-3	TGCAGCGTTCTTCCAGGGGACTCTGGAAACACCATATATTTT	CSVLPGDSGNTIYF
many	-	TRBV12-3/TRBV12-4	TRBJ2-2	TGTGCCAGCAGTTTTGACCGGACGGGGGAGCTGTTTTTT	CASSFDRTGELFF
-	TRBD1	TRBV6-4	TRBJ2-1	TGTGCCAGAAGTTGGGACTCCGGACAGGGGCAGTTCTTC	CARSWDSGQGQFF
-	-	TRBV7-9	TRBJ1-4	TGTGCCAGCAGCTTAGAAACAGGGAGAACAACTAATGAAAAACTGTTTTTT	CASSLETGRTTNEKLFF
many	TRBD2	TRBV27	TRBJ2-1	TGTGCCACCACAACTAGCGGCTCCTACAATGAGCAGTTCTTC	CATTTSGSYNEQFF
many	TRBD2	TRBV5-5	TRBJ2-1	TGTGCCAGCAGCTTCAGACTAGCGGATGAGCAGTTCTTC	CASSFRLADEQFF
many	-	TRBV5-5	TRBJ2-1	TGTGCCAGCAGCTTCACAGGGTCTATAACCTCCTACAATGAGCAGTTCTTC	CASSFTGSITSYNEQFF
many	-	TRBV5-1	TRBJ2-5	TGCGCCAGCAGCGCGGACATGTTCGAGACCCAGTACTTC	CASSADMFETQYF
-	-	TRBV6-6	TRBJ2-1	TGTGCCAGCAGTTACCCGACCGGCGGGGAGCAGTTCTTC	CASSYPTGGEQFF
many	TRBD2	TRBV20-1	TRBJ2-2	TGCAGTGCTAGAGATCACAGCGGGAGGAACACCGGGGAGCTGTTTTTT	CSARDHSGRNTGELFF
many	TRBD2	TRBV20-1	TRBJ2-2	TGCAGTGCCCAACCTAGCGGGAGATCGGACACCGGGGAGCTGTTTTTT	CSAQPSGRSDTGELFF
many	-	TRBV20-1	TRBJ2-7	TGCAGTGCTAGGGCCGGGAGATCCTACGAGCAGTACTTC	CSARAGRSYEQYF
many	-	TRBV12-3/TRBV12-4	TRBJ1-5	TGTGCCAGCAGCCCCCGGGACGGTAGCAATCAGCCCCAGCATTTT	CASSPRDGSNQPQHF
many	-	TRBV9	TRBJ1-4	TGTGCCAGCAGCGTAGGAACAGGACCCTTAAATGAAAAACTGTTTTTT	CASSVGTGPLNEKLFF
few	TRBD2	TRBV4-2	TRBJ2-4	TGTGCCAGCAGCCTCGGACTAGCGGGACTACTAGCCAAAAACATTCAGTACTTC	CASSLGLAGLLAKNIQYF
many	TRBD2	TRBV12-3/TRBV12-4	TRBJ2-7	TGTGCCAGCAGTTTGGGACTAGGCTACGAGCAGTACTTC	CASSLGLGYEQYF
many	TRBD2	TRBV6-5	TRBJ2-1	TGTGCCAGCAGTTACTCGACTCACTACGGGAGGGATAATGAGCAGTTCTTC	CASSYSTHYGRDNEQFF
few	-	TRBV5-1	TRBJ1-1	TGCGCCAGCAGCGTTCATCGGGGGGGGGACACTGAAGCTTTCTTT	CASSVHRGGDTEAFF
many	-	TRBV28	TRBJ1-4	TGTGCCAGCAGTCCATCGACAGGAGGTCATGAAAAACTGTTTTTT	CASSPSTGGHEKLFF
many	TRBD2	TRBV28	TRBJ2-3	TGTGCCAGCATGTTAGCGGGAGGGTCGGATACGCAGTATTTT	CASMLAGGSDTQYF
many	TRBD1	TRBV6-2/TRBV6-3	TRBJ2-5	TGTGCCAGCAGAACTTACGCGGGACAGGAAAAACCTTACTACGGAGAGACCCAGTACTTC	CASRTYAGQEKPYYGETQYF
-	-	TRBV30	TRBJ2-3	TGTGCCTGGACCCATCGGACTAGCACAGATACGCAGTATTTT	CAWTHRTSTDTQYF
few	-	TRBV7-2	TRBJ2-1	TGTGCCAGCAGCTTAGCCCTATCCGGACAAAGGTATGACAATGAGCAGTTCTTC	CASSLALSGQRYDNEQFF
many	-	TRBV7-9	TRBJ2-1	TGTGCCAGCAGCCGACCCTGGGACAATGAGCAGTTCTTC	CASSRPWDNEQFF
many	-	TRBV27	TRBJ2-3	TGTGCCAGCTGCCTCACGCCCACAGATACGCAGTATTTT	CASCLTPTDTQYF
few	TRBD2	TRBV5-4	TRBJ2-3	TGTGCCAGCAGTAGCGGGGGGCCGCTCACAGATACGCAGTATTTT	CASSSGGPLTDTQYF
few	-	TRBV6-9	TRBJ2-1	TGTGCCGGGGCGGGTACTGAGCAGTTCTTC	CAGAGTEQFF
many	-	TRBV20-1	TRBJ2-7	TGCAGTGCTAGCCGGACGTCGCTCTACGAGCAGTACTTC	CSASRTSLYEQYF